A selection of T cell receptor beta chains follows, all from one sample in a study of shared clonotypes between healthy human individuals. Sequencing used immunoSEQ multiplex PCR; TCRdb keeps in-frame clones, though not all of them. This sample yields about 2.1 million clones, of which about 93% are seen a single time; more than 1.5% belongs to the top ten. Sequenced material: naive CD8+ T cells from PBMCs. These receptor sequences come from a man between 18 and 29 years old in good health. Some clones in this sample may be carry-over from other donors' samples. Each CDR3 is given with its conserved first and last residue. The D gene is left open where the match is weak. Some rows have no size entry. The others give once, few or many, or a class for an expanded clone.

-	-	TRBV29-1	TRBJ2-5	CSVSGQETQYF	TGCAGCGTTTCAGGGCAAGAGACCCAGTACTTC
TRBD1	-	TRBV4-3	TRBJ2-4	CASSQSGGRAKNIQYF	TGCGCCAGCAGCCAATCAGGGGGCCGGGCCAAAAACATTCAGTACTTC
-	-	TRBV7-7	TRBJ2-1	CASSLDGASAQFF	TGTGCCAGCAGTTTGGACGGTGCTTCGGCGCAGTTCTTC
-	-	TRBV11-2	TRBJ2-7	CASSFTGTGYEQYF	TGTGCCAGCAGCTTTACCGGGACGGGGTACGAGCAGTACTTC
-	-	TRBV5-6	TRBJ2-7	CASSLGLGNYEQYF	TGTGCCAGCAGCTTGGGACTGGGTAACTACGAGCAGTACTTC
TRBD2	-	TRBV6-1	TRBJ2-1	CASRKTSGAHNEQFF	TGTGCCAGCAGGAAAACTAGCGGGGCCCACAATGAGCAGTTCTTC
TRBD1	-	TRBV11-2	TRBJ1-1	CASSSDREWNTEAFF	TGTGCCAGCAGCTCGGACAGGGAATGGAACACTGAAGCTTTCTTT
TRBD1	-	TRBV10-3	TRBJ1-3	CAISELATGYSGNTIYF	TGTGCCATCAGTGAGCTCGCGACAGGGTACTCTGGAAACACCATATATTTT
-	-	TRBV19	TRBJ1-1	CASLGGGRTEAFF	TGTGCCAGTCTCGGGGGGGGCCGCACTGAAGCTTTCTTT
-	once	TRBV28	TRBJ2-3	CASSLSNLETEITDTQYF	TGTGCCAGCAGTTTATCTAATCTAGAGACGGAAATCACAGATACGCAGTATTTT
-	-	TRBV6-5	TRBJ2-5	CASRPTTGPKGTQYF	TGTGCCAGCAGACCAACGACGGGTCCAAAAGGGACCCAGTACTTC
TRBD2	-	TRBV19	TRBJ2-7	CASSRGGEQYF	TGTGCCAGTAGTAGGGGGGGCGAGCAGTACTTC
-	-	TRBV7-9	TRBJ2-5	CASCRQGWVETQYF	TGTGCCAGCTGCAGGCAGGGTTGGGTGGAGACCCAGTACTTC
TRBD1	-	TRBV5-1	TRBJ2-2	CASSLAGTGQFPGELFF	TGCGCCAGCAGCTTGGCCGGGACAGGGCAATTCCCCGGGGAGCTGTTTTTT
-	once	TRBV4-3	TRBJ2-1	CASSQVGSGTYNEQFF	TGCGCCAGCAGCCAAGTAGGTAGCGGAACCTACAATGAGCAGTTCTTC
TRBD2	once	TRBV19	TRBJ2-5	CASSIGLAGGQETQYF	TGTGCCAGTAGTATAGGACTAGCGGGAGGTCAAGAGACCCAGTACTTC
-	-	TRBV7-6	TRBJ2-2	CASSLGAGAGELFF	TGTGCCAGCAGCTTAGGGGCAGGGGCCGGGGAGCTGTTTTTT
TRBD2	-	TRBV11-2	TRBJ2-7	CASSSVGGEREFYEQYF	TGTGCCAGCAGCTCTGTCGGGGGGGAGCGGGAGTTCTACGAGCAGTACTTC
TRBD1	-	TRBV9	TRBJ2-7	CASSVGGQGYYEQYF	TGTGCCAGCAGCGTAGGGGGACAGGGGTACTACGAGCAGTACTTC
TRBD1	-	TRBV14	TRBJ2-7	CASRGQGLYEQYF	TGTGCCAGCAGGGGACAGGGACTCTACGAGCAGTACTTC
-	-	TRBV27	TRBJ2-7	CASSSSREGYRYEQYF	TGTGCCAGCAGTTCCTCTCGAGAGGGATATAGATACGAGCAGTACTTC
TRBD2	-	TRBV6-5	TRBJ2-7	CASSYSGGGEQYF	TGTGCCAGCAGTTACTCGGGGGGGGGTGAGCAGTACTTC
TRBD1	-	TRBV6-7	TRBJ1-5	CASNPQGARNQPQHF	TGTGCCAGCAACCCACAGGGGGCGAGGAATCAGCCCCAGCATTTT
TRBD2	-	TRBV7-8	TRBJ2-3	CASSLGLAGGPGSDTQYF	TGTGCCAGCAGCTTGGGACTAGCGGGAGGGCCCGGGTCAGATACGCAGTATTTT
-	-	TRBV27	TRBJ1-5	CASSSIPGGQPQHF	TGTGCCAGCAGTTCCATCCCCGGGGGGCAGCCCCAGCATTTT
TRBD2	-	TRBV7-9	TRBJ2-3	CASSFALREGHTDTQYF	TGTGCCAGCAGCTTTGCTCTGCGGGAGGGCCACACAGATACGCAGTATTTT
-	-	TRBV28	TRBJ2-5	CASRGGGAQETQYF	TGTGCCAGCAGAGGCGGCGGGGCCCAAGAGACCCAGTACTTC
TRBD2	-	TRBV9	TRBJ2-2	CASSESSGRETGELFF	TGTGCCAGCAGCGAGTCTAGCGGGAGGGAGACCGGGGAGCTGTTTTTT
-	-	TRBV9	TRBJ1-1	CASSAGLLTEAFF	TGTGCCAGCAGCGCGGGACTTTTAACTGAAGCTTTCTTT
-	once	TRBV7-9	TRBJ1-1	CASSDVLPTEAFF	TGTGCCAGCAGCGACGTCCTCCCCACTGAAGCTTTCTTT
-	-	TRBV27	TRBJ1-2	CASSSHPRVRGYGYTF	TGTGCCAGCAGTTCACACCCCAGGGTCCGGGGCTATGGCTACACCTTC
TRBD2	once	TRBV5-6	TRBJ2-2	CASSFQREGRRTGELFF	TGTGCCAGCAGCTTTCAGCGGGAGGGCCGTCGCACCGGGGAGCTGTTTTTT
TRBD2	-	TRBV5-1	TRBJ2-7	CASSWGDYYEQYF	TGCGCCAGCAGCTGGGGGGACTATTACGAGCAGTACTTC
TRBD2	-	TRBV2	TRBJ2-5	CASRQLAVEETQYF	TGTGCCAGCAGGCAACTAGCGGTAGAAGAGACCCAGTACTTC
-	-	TRBV29-1	TRBJ2-5	CSVEIRDMNIQETQYF	TGCAGCGTTGAAATCCGGGACATGAACATCCAAGAGACCCAGTACTTC
TRBD2	-	TRBV30	TRBJ2-1	CAWSGRSSGRHNEQFF	TGTGCCTGGAGTGGTAGATCTAGCGGGAGGCACAATGAGCAGTTCTTC
-	-	TRBV28	TRBJ2-1	CASSFEGYNEQFF	TGTGCCAGCAGTTTTGAGGGATACAATGAGCAGTTCTTC
-	-	TRBV11-1	TRBJ2-5	CASSLRETQYF	TGTGCCAGCAGCTTAAGGGAGACCCAGTACTTC
-	-	TRBV28	TRBJ1-5	CASSAPPRIPYSNQPQHF	TGTGCCAGCAGTGCACCGCCCCGAATCCCTTATAGCAATCAGCCCCAGCATTTT
-	-	TRBV28	TRBJ2-2	CASRGRGDTGELFF	TGTGCCAGCAGAGGTCGAGGGGACACCGGGGAGCTGTTTTTT